This note documents a single T cell receptor (beta chain) sequence. The data belong to a study of T cells in Graves' hyperthyroidism and ophthalmopathy. RNA transcripts gave rise to amplified TCR beta CDR3 regions. The HTBI primer set served for first-round RT-PCR of the TCR CDR3. MiXCR, run by TCRdb on the multiplex PCR reads, gives a single entry per CDR3 protein. This sample has hundreds of thousands of distinct CDR3 sequences, with roughly a sixth found just once. Losses at the gene ends were 6 bases for V and 3 bases for J; bases not matched to a gene: 8. Germline V gives CDR1 DFQATT, CDR2 SNEGSKA (reference sequence). The CDR3 sequence is 13 residues long.

This sequence originates from a woman under 30 with Graves' hyperthyroidism. The chain recombines TRBV20-1 with TRBJ2-7; TRBD2 matches at 7 bases. The sample taken for sequencing was blood. CDR3 DNA: TGCAGTGCCCCCGGGACTAAGCTCTACGAGCAGTACTTC. Amino acids: CSAPGTKLYEQYF.